This T cell receptor (beta chain) emerged from a study of blood T cell repertoires in COVID-19. Sequenced by immunoSEQ multiplex PCR; TCRdb stores in-frame clones only, minus some. The data show 40,000 to 60,000 clones, around 85% seen once. This TCR was sampled from a human donor in a cohort sampled during active COVID-19. The specimen was peripheral blood.

The CDR3 DNA is TGTGCCAGCTCAAACTCAAGGAGCTCCTACGAGCAGTACTTC. Amino acids: CASSNSRSSYEQYF. This chain connects TRBV18 to TRBJ2-7; D gene uncertain. Germline V gives CDR1 KGHSH, CDR2 LQKENI. Trimming took 5 bases from V and 0 from J, leaving 11 bases between them. The CDR3 totals 14 residues. The full variable domain, its missing parts supplied by reference TRBV18 and TRBJ2-7, is NAGVMQNPRHLVRRRGQEARLRCSPMKGHSHVYWYRQLPEEGLKFMVYLQKENIIDESGMPKERFSAEFPKEGPSILRIQQVVRGDSAAYFCASSNSRSSYEQYFGPGTRLTVT.